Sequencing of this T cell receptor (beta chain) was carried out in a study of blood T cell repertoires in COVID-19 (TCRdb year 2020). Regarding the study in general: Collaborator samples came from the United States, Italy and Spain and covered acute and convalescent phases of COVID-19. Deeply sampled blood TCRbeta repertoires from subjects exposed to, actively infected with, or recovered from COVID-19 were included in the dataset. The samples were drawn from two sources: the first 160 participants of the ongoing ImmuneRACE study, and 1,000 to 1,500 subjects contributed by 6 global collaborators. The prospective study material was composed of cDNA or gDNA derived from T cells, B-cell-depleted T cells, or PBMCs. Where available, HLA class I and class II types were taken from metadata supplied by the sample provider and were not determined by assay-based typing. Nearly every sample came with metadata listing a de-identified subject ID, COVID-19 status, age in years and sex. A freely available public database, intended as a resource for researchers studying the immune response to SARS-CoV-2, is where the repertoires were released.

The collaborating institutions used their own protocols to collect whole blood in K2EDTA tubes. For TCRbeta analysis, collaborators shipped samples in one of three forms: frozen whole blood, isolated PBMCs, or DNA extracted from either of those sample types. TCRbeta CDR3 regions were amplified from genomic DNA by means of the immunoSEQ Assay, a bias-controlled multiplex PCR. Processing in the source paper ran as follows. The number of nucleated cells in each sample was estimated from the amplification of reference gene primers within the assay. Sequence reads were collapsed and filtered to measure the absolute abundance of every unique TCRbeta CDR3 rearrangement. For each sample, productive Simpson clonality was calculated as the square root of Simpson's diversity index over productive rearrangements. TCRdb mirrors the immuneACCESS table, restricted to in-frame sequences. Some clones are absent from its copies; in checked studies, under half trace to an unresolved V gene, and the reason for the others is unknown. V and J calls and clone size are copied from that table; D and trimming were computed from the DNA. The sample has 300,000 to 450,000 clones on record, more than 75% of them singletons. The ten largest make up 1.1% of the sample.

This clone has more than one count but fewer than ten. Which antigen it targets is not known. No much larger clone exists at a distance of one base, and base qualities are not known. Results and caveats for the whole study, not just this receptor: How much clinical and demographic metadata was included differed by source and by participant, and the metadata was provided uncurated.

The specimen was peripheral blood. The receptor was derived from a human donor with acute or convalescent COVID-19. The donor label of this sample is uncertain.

The DNA sequence reads TGTGCCAGCAGTAGGGGACAGGGGGCTTTGGCTGAAGCTTTCTTT. The translation is CASSRGQGALAEAFF. The receptor chain draws on TRBV27 and TRBJ1-1, with TRBD1 identical over 12 junction bases. CDR1 and CDR2, looked up from the germline V gene (reference sequence), are MNHEY and SMNVEV. The germline V end is reduced by 5 bases and the J end by 6 bases; junction bases left unmatched: 7. The CDR3, cysteine through phenylalanine, is 15 amino acids long. Left in the record is the CDR3 DNA by itself, 45 bases read in frame from the first base.